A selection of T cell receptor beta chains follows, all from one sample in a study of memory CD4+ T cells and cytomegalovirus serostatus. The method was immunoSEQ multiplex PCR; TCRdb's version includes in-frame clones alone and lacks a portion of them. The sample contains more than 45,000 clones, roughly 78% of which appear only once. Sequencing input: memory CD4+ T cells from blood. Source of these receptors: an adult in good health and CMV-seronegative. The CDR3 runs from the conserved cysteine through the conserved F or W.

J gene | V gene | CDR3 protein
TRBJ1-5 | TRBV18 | CASSPSQDQPQHF
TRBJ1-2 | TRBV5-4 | CASSLAGNYGYTF
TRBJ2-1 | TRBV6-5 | CASSYRDRIYNEQFF
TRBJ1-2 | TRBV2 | CASSFGTAGYGYTF
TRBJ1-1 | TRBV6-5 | CASSYSNRGRTEAFF
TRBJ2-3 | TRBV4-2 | CASSQGQATDTQYF
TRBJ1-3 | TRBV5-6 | CASSDDRGYSGNTIYF
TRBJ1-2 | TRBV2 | CASSEEGNYGYTF
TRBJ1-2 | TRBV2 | CASTGQNYGYTF
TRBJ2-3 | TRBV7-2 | CASSLAAGGTDTQYF
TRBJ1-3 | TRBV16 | CASSQVSTGFSGNTIYF
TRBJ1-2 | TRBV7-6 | CASSARTDDPYGYTF
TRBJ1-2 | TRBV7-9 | CASSSGQGRHYGYTF
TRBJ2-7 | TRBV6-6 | CASSYTGQGPHEQYF
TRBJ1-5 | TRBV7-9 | CASSSSRAGTVNQPQHF
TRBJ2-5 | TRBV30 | CAWSTQETQYF
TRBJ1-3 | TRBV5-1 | CASSLAQGAGNTIYF
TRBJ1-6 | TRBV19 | CASRPPDSSYNSPLHF
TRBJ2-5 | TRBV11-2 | CASSPDRGWETQYF
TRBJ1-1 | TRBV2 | CASTKGRLHNTEAFF
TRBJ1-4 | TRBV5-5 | CASSSARASGEKLFF
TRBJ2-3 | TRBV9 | CASSVAGGGTNTQYF
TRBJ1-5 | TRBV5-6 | CASSLDSSQPQHF
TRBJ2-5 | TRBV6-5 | CASSDRAETQYF
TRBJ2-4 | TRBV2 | CASQADSKNIQYF
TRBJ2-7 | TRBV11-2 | CASSPVTSGGPRSYEQYF
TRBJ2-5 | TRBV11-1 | CASSLGRPETQYF
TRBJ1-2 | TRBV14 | CASSQGRQGVYGYTF
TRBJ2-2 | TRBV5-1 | CASRPPGVGELFF
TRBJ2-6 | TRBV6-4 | CASSDFAGKSGANVLTF
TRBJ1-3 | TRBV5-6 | CASSLLTGSGNTIYF